This TCR beta chain came from a study of blood T cell repertoires in COVID-19. Study information: Material from acute and convalescent COVID-19 was sourced from the United States, Italy and Spain. Nucleic acid was either cDNA or gDNA, and it came from T cells, B-cell-depleted T cells, or PBMCs.

Produced via immunoSEQ multiplex PCR; TCRdb's table is partial and in-frame only. The table records 100,000 or so clones, 65% to 90% of them present only once. V lost 6 bases, J lost 7 bases, and 2 bases stayed unmatched. Germline V gene data show CDR1 as MDHEN and CDR2 as SYDVKM. The CDR3 is 12 amino acids. This clone was observed a single time. Participant-reported clinical history was the basis for cohort assignment. Recovered participants had two consecutive negative NP/OP PCR tests, healthcare professional clearance, or symptom resolution. The sequenced material came from PBMCs or T cells enriched from blood (not recorded which). V gene TRBV28 combines with J gene TRBJ1-2; 10 nucleotides align to TRBD1. This sequence was found in a woman between 50 and 59 years old who had recovered from COVID-19. The CDR3 DNA reads as TGTGCCAGCAGAAGGACAGGGGGTGGCTACACCTTC. As protein: CASRRTGGGYTF.